These 26 T cell receptor beta chains share one sample of origin, sequenced in a study of blood T cell repertoires in COVID-19. Repertoires were generated with immunoSEQ multiplex PCR, while TCRdb's copy carries only in-frame clones and drops some. The sample includes hundreds of thousands of clones, just over 85% seen only once; the top ten take roughly 1.4%. Sequenced material: peripheral blood. The origin of the receptors is a woman aged 25-40 years with active or convalescent COVID-19.

This clone was found once. V is TRBV7-2 and J is TRBJ2-3; 8 positions match TRBD2. Germline lookup yields CDR1 SGHTA and CDR2 FQGNSA. The J segment lost 4 bases and the V segment lost 2 bases, leaving 14 bases of the junction unmatched. CDR3 length: 18 residues. The CDR3 protein is CASSLTSGSLGSADTQYF. CDR3 bases: TGTGCCAGCAGCTTAACAAGCGGGAGTTTGGGGTCGGCAGATACGCAGTATTTT.

V and J are TRBV6-6 and TRBJ1-1; possible D gene TRBD1, 6 bases. CDR3 length: 14 residues. V lost 7 bases, J lost 1 base, and 13 bases lay in between. From germline, CDR1 is MNHNY and CDR2 SVGAGI (reference sequence). The CDR3 protein is CASTPGEWNTEAFF. The CDR3, as DNA: TGTGCCAGCACCCCAGGGGAATGGAACACTGAAGCTTTCTTT.

V and J are TRBV6-2 or TRBV6-3 and TRBJ1-4, with a weak D call TRBD1 (6 bases). Germline CDR1 is MNHEY and CDR2 is SVGEGT. Trimming pared 3 bases from V and 8 bases from J, leaving 19 bases between. This CDR3 region has 16 residues. In DNA, the CDR3 is TGTGCCAGCAGTTATGTGGACAGCCCCGGTCGGGAAAAACTGTTTTTT. It yields the protein CASSYVDSPGREKLFF.

The chain employs TRBV5-1 and TRBJ1-6, with TRBD1 matching 9 bases. Trimming took 0 bases from V and 10 from J; bases not matched to a gene: 11. Germline-derived CDR1 and CDR2 are SGHRS and YFSETQ. There are 17 residues in the CDR3. The CDR3 coding sequence is TGCGCCAGCAGCTTGGAAGTTGGGGGGACAGGGACATCACCCCTCCACTTT. Residues: CASSLEVGGTGTSPLHF.

In this sample, this clone turned up once. This chain uses TRBV27 with TRBJ1-1; 7 bases agree with TRBD1. The germline CDR1 and CDR2 sequences are MNHEY and SMNVEV (reference sequence). V was clipped by 5 bases and J by 4 bases; unmatched bases: 7. CDR3 size: 14 residues. In nucleotides, the CDR3 is TGTGCCAGCAGTACCCTGACAGGGTCCACTGAAGCTTTCTTT. It specifies CASSTLTGSTEAFF.

The CDR3 region is CASSELGGPGVEQYF. DNA of the CDR3: TGTGCCAGCAGTGAATTGGGGGGGCCCGGCGTGGAGCAGTACTTC. The chain links TRBV6-1 to TRBJ2-7; weak D call: TRBD2 (7 bases). With 2 bases removed from V and 7 bases from J, the gap between germline ends came to 18 bases. This CDR3 is built from 15 residues. Per germline, CDR1 MNHNS and CDR2 SASEGT.

The chain uses TRBV21-1 and TRBJ2-7; TRBD2, the table's D call, lacks a check against the DNA. TRBV21-1 is a listed pseudogene. The CDR3 length is 12 residues. As DNA, the CDR3 is TGTGCCAGCAATCCGATCTACTACGAGCAGTACTTC. Translating gives CASNPIYYEQYF.

The chain combines TRBV6-1 with TRBJ1-5; D is undetermined. CDR3 size: 13 residues. Germline CDR1 and CDR2: MNHNS and SASEGT. V lost 3 bases, J lost 4 bases, and 7 bases lay in between. In nucleotides, the CDR3 is TGTGCCAGCAGTGATGCGGGGAATCAGCCCCAGCATTTT. Amino acid sequence: CASSDAGNQPQHF.

This clone was recorded once. This chain links TRBV27 with TRBJ2-3; 10 bases align to TRBD1. This CDR3 is 14 amino acids long. Germline V lookup: CDR1 MNHEY, CDR2 SMNVEV (reference sequence). The trim removed 6 bases at V and 4 bases at J, leaving 4 bases unmatched. CDR3 loop: CASSRTGGADTQYF. The CDR3 nucleotides are TGTGCCAGCAGCCGGACAGGGGGGGCAGATACGCAGTATTTT.

Concerning this clone: The junction and the germline gene differ at one end; a read error may be behind it. V gene TRBV3-1 (or the pseudogene TRBV3-2) combines with J gene TRBJ1-2, with TRBD1 identical over 11 bases. The CDR3 is 14 amino acids. CDR1 is LGHDT and CDR2 is YNNKEL in the germline V gene (reference sequence). Written as DNA, the CDR3 is TGTGCCAGCAGCCAAGAAGGACAGGGGGCGAGGGGTTTCTTC. It is translated as CASSQEGQGARGFF.

The chain recombines TRBV5-1 with TRBJ2-3, with 8 positions matching TRBD2. CDR1 SGHRS and CDR2 YFSETQ come from the germline V gene. The CDR3 has 16 residues. V was clipped by 0 bases and J by 5 bases; unmatched bases: 8. CDR3: CASSLAPGGAGDTQYF. The CDR3 DNA reads as TGCGCCAGCAGCTTGGCCCCCGGGGGGGCTGGAGATACGCAGTATTTT.

The chain joins TRBV18 to TRBJ1-1, with 9 bases identical to TRBD1. With V trimmed by 4 bases and J by 0 bases, 3 bases remained unmatched. The CDR3 is 15 residues long. Per the germline V gene, CDR1 is KGHSH and CDR2 is LQKENI. CDR3 DNA sequence: TGTGCCAGCTCACTGGGGACAGGGATGAACACTGAAGCTTTCTTT. Protein: CASSLGTGMNTEAFF.

The gene calls are TRBV4-1 and TRBJ1-4, with 9 bases that match TRBD1. CDR1 and CDR2 from the germline V gene are MGHRA and YSYEKL. The CDR3 is made up of 16 amino acids. J gave up 12 bases and V 0 bases, and 11 bases lay outside the gene matches. The chain's CDR3 is CASSQEPGTGFFQLFF. CDR3 bases: TGCGCCAGCAGCCAAGAACCAGGGACAGGGTTCTTTCAACTGTTTTTT.

The genes are TRBV11-2 and TRBJ1-4, with D possibly TRBD1 on 6 matching bases. The CDR3 totals 14 residues. Trimming pared 0 bases from V and 12 bases from J, leaving 14 bases between. CDR1 is SGHAT and CDR2 is FQNNGV in the germline V gene. The CDR3 DNA sequence: TGTGCCAGCAGCTTAGATCTCAGGGGTGAGGAACTGTTTTTT. Its translation is CASSLDLRGEELFF.

This chain uses TRBV2 with TRBJ2-5, with 8 bases fitting TRBD2. V lost 4 bases, J lost 3 bases, and 4 bases stayed unmatched. CDR1 and CDR2 (germline): SNHLY, FYNNEI. The CDR3 spans 14 residues. DNA of the CDR3: TGTGCCAGCAGTGTACGGGGGGGTAAAGAGACCCAGTACTTC. Amino acids: CASSVRGGKETQYF.

The chain recombines TRBV11-3 with TRBJ1-1, with D possibly matching TRBD1 (6 bases). Trimming cost V 5 bases and J 5 bases, with 12 bases left between them. Per germline, CDR1 SGHNT and CDR2 YENEEA. This CDR3 contains 13 residues. This CDR3 is CASSQTGWTEAFF. In nucleotides, the CDR3 is TGTGCCAGCAGCCAAACAGGGTGGACTGAAGCTTTCTTT.

The chain employs TRBV18 and TRBJ2-7; TRBD1 matches at 9 bases. CDR1 is KGHSH and CDR2 is LQKENI in the germline V gene. V shed 0 bases and J 3 bases; nucleotides not matched to a gene: 3. The CDR3 has 15 residues. CDR3 DNA sequence: TGTGCCAGCTCACCACCGACGGGACAGGGCTACGAGCAGTACTTC. Translation: CASSPPTGQGYEQYF.

This clone turned up a few times. J is TRBJ2-7 and V is TRBV9; D not certain. The germline V gene has CDR1 SGDLS and CDR2 YYNGEE. The CDR3 runs 11 residues. Trimming cost V 4 bases and J 7 bases, with 9 bases left between them. CDR3 in amino acids: CASSPEREQYF. In nucleotides, the CDR3 is TGTGCCAGCAGCCCTGAGAGGGAGCAGTACTTC.

This clone was seen only once. The genes are TRBV21-1 and TRBJ2-5; the table calls TRBD1, which could not be checked here. TRBV21-1 is a pseudogene. CDR3 length: 14 residues. The CDR3: CASIPLRQEETQYF. The CDR3 DNA sequence: TGTGCCAGCATCCCACTTCGACAGGAAGAGACCCAGTACTTC.

The chain combines TRBV6-2 or TRBV6-3 with TRBJ1-1; TRBD1 might be the D (6 bases). This CDR3 spans 14 amino acids. Trimming took off 6 bases at V and 3 bases at J, with 14 bases between the two ends. Per germline, CDR1 MNHEY and CDR2 SVGEGT. CDR3 bases: TGTGCCAGCAGCACCAGGGGTCTCCACACTGAAGCTTTCTTT. Amino acids: CASSTRGLHTEAFF.

The chain has TRBV19 and TRBJ1-6; D remains ambiguous. Germline lookup yields CDR1 LNHDA and CDR2 SQIVND (reference sequence). V lost 5 bases to trimming and J lost 9 bases, with 14 bases between them. The CDR3 spans 14 residues. The CDR3 loop is CASSPGWELSPLHF. The CDR3 nucleotides read TGTGCCAGTAGTCCGGGGTGGGAGCTTTCACCCCTCCACTTT.

The chain has TRBV12-2 and TRBJ1-5; the D segment call TRBD1 is taken from the table without a DNA check. TRBV12-2 is a listed pseudogene. The CDR3 length is 22 residues. CDR3 in amino acids: CASRLARGTGSLSIYSNQPQHF. The CDR3 DNA sequence: TGTGCAAGTCGCTTAGCGCGTGGGACAGGGTCCCTCAGTATCTATAGCAATCAGCCCCAGCATTTT.

The chain recombines TRBV24-1 with TRBJ2-1; 8 bases align to TRBD2. The CDR3 is 17 amino acids. Germline lookup yields CDR1 KGHDR and CDR2 SFDVKD. V was pared by 9 bases and J by 0 bases, with 12 bases of the junction left unmatched. The CDR3 nucleotides read TGTGCCACCGCGGGGGGTAGCGGGCCGAGCTCCTACAATGAGCAGTTCTTC. It translates to CATAGGSGPSSYNEQFF.

The chain joins TRBV6-4 to TRBJ1-2; tentatively, D is TRBD1 (6 bases). Germline CDR1 and CDR2: MRHNA and SNTAGT. This CDR3 has 12 amino acids. With 5 bases removed from V and 7 bases from J, the gap between germline ends came to 11 bases. CDR3 coding DNA: TGTGCCAGCAGTTTGGAAGGGGGTGGCTACACCTTC. Amino acids: CASSLEGGGYTF.

The chain couples TRBV30 to TRBJ1-4, with D perhaps TRBD1 (5 bases). Per germline, CDR1 GTSNPN and CDR2 SVGIG (reference sequence). This CDR3 is built from 15 residues. Trimming removed 2 bases at V and 7 bases at J, with 17 bases between. CDR3 region: CAWSKPGGESEKLFF. The CDR3 nucleotides are TGTGCCTGGAGTAAACCTGGGGGGGAGAGTGAAAAACTGTTTTTT.

The gene calls are TRBV30 and TRBJ1-5; 8 bases agree with TRBD1. The CDR3 sequence is 14 residues long. Germline V CDR1 and CDR2: GTSNPN, SVGIG (reference sequence). Trimming at V came to 5 bases and at J to 2 bases, leaving 5 bases not matched to a gene. The CDR3 nucleotides are TGTGCCTGGCAGGGGGCGATCGGCAATCAGCCCCAGCATTTT. This encodes CAWQGAIGNQPQHF.